The 2 T cell receptor beta chains below were found in one sample sequenced in a study of Tregs in tolerant kidney transplant recipients. The data were produced by immunoSEQ multiplex PCR, yet TCRdb's version contains in-frame clones alone and is incomplete. This sample has some 66,000 clones, with approximately 92% found just once. Here the sequenced sample was CD8+ T cells from blood, taken before the transplant. The receptors originated from a human donor who received a combined kidney and bone marrow transplant.

V is TRBV27 and J is TRBJ1-2; TRBD1 aligns across 9 bases. Trimming at V came to 5 bases and at J to 0 bases, leaving 4 bases not matched to a gene. Germline assignment: CDR1 MNHEY and CDR2 SMNVEV (reference sequence). CDR3 length: 15 residues. This CDR3 reads CASSPGQGTNYGYTF. The CDR3 DNA reads as TGTGCCAGCAGTCCGGGACAGGGCACTAACTATGGCTACACCTTC.

The V call is TRBV10-2, the J call TRBJ1-3, with D perhaps matching TRBD1 (6 bases). This CDR3 spans 16 amino acids. Germline V lookup: CDR1 WSHSY, CDR2 SAAADI. With 7 bases removed from V and 2 bases from J, the gap between germline ends came to 18 bases. CDR3: CASIPAEGEPGNTIYF. CDR3 nucleotide sequence: TGCGCCAGCATCCCGGCAGAGGGGGAGCCTGGAAACACCATATATTTT.